This is a list of T cell receptor beta chains from one sample in a study of long-term antiretroviral therapy in people with HIV. Data came from immunoSEQ multiplex PCR; TCRdb stores just in-frame clones and leaves some out. The data contain fewer than 45,000 clones, about 88% of them singletons. This specimen consisted of unsorted PBMCs, obtained approximately 2.7 years before starting antiretroviral therapy. Receptors were obtained from a woman aged 30 to 39 with HIV. The CDR3 runs from the conserved cysteine through the conserved F or W.

j_call: TRBJ2-5
cdr3_length: 14
v_call: TRBV11-2
cdr3_aa: CASSLGTKQETQYF

j_call: TRBJ1-2
cdr3_length: 15
v_call: TRBV4-1
cdr3_aa: CASSQDRTEIYGYTF

j_call: TRBJ1-4
cdr3_length: 14
v_call: TRBV27
cdr3_aa: CASSFGQGREKLFF

j_call: TRBJ1-2
cdr3_length: 13
v_call: TRBV7-3
cdr3_aa: CASSLTGLVGYTF

j_call: TRBJ2-3
cdr3_length: 16
v_call: TRBV5-6
cdr3_aa: CASSPRTGGRTDTQYF

j_call: TRBJ2-2
cdr3_length: 15
v_call: TRBV18
cdr3_aa: CASQIGTGVTGELFF

j_call: TRBJ2-7
cdr3_length: 15
v_call: TRBV6-5
cdr3_aa: CASSYSGNRAYEQYF

j_call: TRBJ1-2
cdr3_length: 13
v_call: TRBV27
cdr3_aa: CASSTGTLYGYTF

j_call: TRBJ1-4
cdr3_length: 14
v_call: TRBV6-1
cdr3_aa: CASKAGTANEKLFF

j_call: TRBJ1-1
cdr3_length: 23
v_call: TRBV18
cdr3_aa: CASSRIEGRLMRGDKIGRTEAFF

j_call: TRBJ1-1
cdr3_length: 14
v_call: TRBV5-6
cdr3_aa: CASSLALENTEAFF

j_call: TRBJ2-5
cdr3_length: 14
v_call: TRBV30
cdr3_aa: CAWSVSGEQETQYF

j_call: TRBJ1-2
cdr3_length: 14
v_call: TRBV5-1
cdr3_aa: CASSLDLGAYGYTF

j_call: TRBJ2-7
cdr3_length: 13
v_call: TRBV29-1
cdr3_aa: CSVEWNRAGEQYF

j_call: TRBJ2-2
cdr3_length: 17
v_call: TRBV7-9
cdr3_aa: CASSLDLAGGNTGELFF

j_call: TRBJ2-1
cdr3_length: 16
v_call: TRBV4-1
cdr3_aa: CASSQGGGGKYNEQFF

j_call: TRBJ1-1
cdr3_length: 13
v_call: TRBV2
cdr3_aa: CASSTGANTEAFF

j_call: TRBJ1-5
cdr3_length: 13
v_call: TRBV6-4
cdr3_aa: CASSEGSNQPQHF

j_call: TRBJ1-1
cdr3_length: 14
v_call: TRBV7-3
cdr3_aa: CASSITGWDTEAFF

j_call: TRBJ2-6
cdr3_length: 16
v_call: TRBV19
cdr3_aa: CASSKGQGSGANVLTF

j_call: TRBJ1-5
cdr3_length: 14
v_call: TRBV5-1
cdr3_aa: CASSLGGDGQPQHF

j_call: TRBJ1-5
cdr3_length: 15
v_call: TRBV5-1
cdr3_aa: CASSLGVGQDQPQHF

j_call: TRBJ2-2
cdr3_length: 16
v_call: TRBV5-1
cdr3_aa: CASSLGGSPNTGELFF

j_call: TRBJ1-3
cdr3_length: 13
v_call: TRBV2
cdr3_aa: CASSEEVGNTIYF

j_call: TRBJ2-5
cdr3_length: 15
v_call: TRBV7-8
cdr3_aa: CASSYRGQRGETQYF

j_call: TRBJ2-5
cdr3_length: 17
v_call: TRBV4-1
cdr3_aa: CASSQVASGGARETQYF

j_call: TRBJ1-1
cdr3_length: 13
v_call: TRBV6-1
cdr3_aa: CASSEGLTSEAFF

j_call: TRBJ1-1
cdr3_length: 14
v_call: TRBV2
cdr3_aa: CARRVQGANTEAFF

j_call: TRBJ2-3
cdr3_length: 15
v_call: TRBV5-1
cdr3_aa: CASSLTGKGTDTQYF

j_call: TRBJ2-5
cdr3_length: 13
v_call: TRBV5-1
cdr3_aa: CASSPQPEETQYF

j_call: TRBJ2-7
cdr3_length: 15
v_call: TRBV6-5
cdr3_aa: CASSTSGGLFGEQYF

j_call: TRBJ1-5
cdr3_length: 14
v_call: TRBV6-1
cdr3_aa: CASSEPSRDQPQHF

j_call: TRBJ2-7
cdr3_length: 16
v_call: TRBV5-1
cdr3_aa: CASRPKDRAGVYEQYF

j_call: TRBJ2-7
cdr3_length: 14
v_call: TRBV28
cdr3_aa: CASSREGSWREQYF

j_call: TRBJ1-1
cdr3_length: 15
v_call: TRBV19
cdr3_aa: CASSIEGAGYTEAFF

j_call: TRBJ1-1
cdr3_length: 14
v_call: TRBV14
cdr3_aa: CASSQVGLGTEAFF

j_call: TRBJ2-5
cdr3_length: 15
v_call: TRBV7-9
cdr3_aa: CASSLATGGPETQYF

j_call: TRBJ2-2
cdr3_length: 13
v_call: TRBV6-1
cdr3_aa: CASSESFAGELFF

j_call: TRBJ1-4
cdr3_length: 17
v_call: TRBV6-9
cdr3_aa: CASSYPHRLATNEKLFF

j_call: TRBJ2-1
cdr3_length: 14
v_call: TRBV5-1
cdr3_aa: CASSRGQPYNEQFF

j_call: TRBJ1-1
cdr3_length: 13
v_call: TRBV5-1
cdr3_aa: CASSLAGQPEAFF

j_call: TRBJ2-1
cdr3_length: 15
v_call: TRBV4-1
cdr3_aa: CASSQDSFSPSEQFF

j_call: TRBJ1-6
cdr3_length: 17
v_call: TRBV4-1
cdr3_aa: CASSQPRETGSNSPLHF

j_call: TRBJ2-3
cdr3_length: 17
v_call: TRBV5-1
cdr3_aa: CASSLTPTGGGTDTQYF

j_call: TRBJ2-3
cdr3_length: 12
v_call: TRBV11-3
cdr3_aa: CASSLGTDTQYF